One T cell receptor beta chain is described in this entry. Its specificity is not known. The data belong to a study of CD8 T cells in ankylosing spondylitis. Overall study findings and caveats: Clones that were linked to disease were CD8+ and were relatively rare in peripheral blood. Within ankylosing spondylitis blood, a TCR beta motif made up of under 10 highly homologous variants appeared to be characteristic. Existing reports had already noted some motif variants in reactive arthritis synovial fluid and blood. Significant enrichment of disease-linked clones was reported in matched ankylosing spondylitis synovial fluid.

Molecular-barcoded quantitative 5'-RACE produced these TCR beta libraries. From the 5' RACE reads, TCRdb called clonotypes with MiXCR, one entry per CDR3 protein. The data hold 400,000 to 450,000 distinct CDR3 sequences, with 17% observed a single time. The receptor comes from a male donor with ankylosing spondylitis. The sequenced sample consisted of blood, either unsorted or a sorted T cell fraction (not recorded which).

The CDR3, as DNA: TGTGCCAGCAGTTACAATGGAAGGAATGAGCAGTTCTTC. Translation: CASSYNGRNEQFF. J is TRBJ2-1 and V is TRBV6-2 or TRBV6-3; D not certain. Trimming removed 2 bases from V and 7 bases from J, with 9 bases in between. Germline-derived CDR1 and CDR2 are MNHEY and SVGEGT. The CDR3 consists of 13 residues.